This paragraph reports one TCR beta chain. Each donor had approximately 10 milliliters of peripheral blood drawn. The data originate from a study of blood T cells in healthy people across ages. This CDR3 contains 13 residues. V was cut by 5 bases and J by 4 bases, with 9 bases left in between. Germline V lookup: CDR1 LNHDA, CDR2 SQIVND (reference sequence). PCR was performed a second time for about 7 to 12 cycles using a sample-barcoded 5' primer and a J-beta primer mix. MiXCR, run by TCRdb on the 5' RACE reads, gives a single entry per CDR3 protein. The sample lists under 700,000 distinct CDR3 sequences; around 24% were seen once. This sample also appeared in a second study, on T cells of mothers and their children.

The chain joins TRBV19 to TRBJ2-1; D remains ambiguous. Sequencing input: blood. This clonotype originated in a boy aged 5 to 17 in good health. CDR3 sequence (DNA): TGTGCCAGTAGTCACTGGGATTACAATGAGCAGTTCTTC. This encodes CASSHWDYNEQFF.